The 22 T cell receptor beta chains given below trace back to one sample, sequenced in a study of CD4 T cells in relation to SARS-CoV-2 and coronaviruses. What these receptors recognize is not known. Clones were read by immunoSEQ multiplex PCR, and TCRdb kept only the in-frame ones, dropping some. Found here are 25,000 or so clones, 65% to 80% of them singletons; the top ten hold roughly 15%. Before the COVID-19 pandemic, during about 2011-2018, CD4+ T cells were taken from unexposed donors. CD4+ T cells were isolated from the cells after 10 days of culture. The specimen sequenced was CD4+ T cells from PBMCs, cultured in vitro. The receptors stem from a human donor in good health.

This sequence joins TRBV7-2 and TRBJ2-2, with TRBD2 matching 7 bases. Germline CDR1 and CDR2: SGHTA and FQGNSA. This CDR3 has 14 residues. With V trimmed by 6 bases and J by 6 bases, 7 bases remained unmatched. DNA for the CDR3: TGTGCCAGCAGTCCCACTGGGGGGGCCGGGGAGCTGTTTTTT. Translated: CASSPTGGAGELFF.

The rearrangement links TRBV6-2 or TRBV6-3 to TRBJ2-3; 8 bases are a match to TRBD1. J was trimmed by 2 bases and V by 2 bases; bases with no gene match: 12. Germline CDR1 MNHEY, CDR2 SVGEGT. The CDR3 contains 18 residues. CDR3 DNA: TGTGCCAGCAGTTACCGGAGCCAGGGGGCATTTGACACAGATACGCAGTATTTT. Protein product: CASSYRSQGAFDTDTQYF.

The CDR3 is CASSFGGGSYEQYF. CDR3 DNA: TGTGCCAGCAGCTTTGGTGGGGGTTCCTACGAGCAGTACTTC. The gene calls are TRBV7-6 and TRBJ2-7, with D tentatively TRBD1 or TRBD2 (5 bases each). Per germline, CDR1 SGHVS and CDR2 FNYEAQ. The CDR3 has 14 amino acids. The ends were cut back, 3 bases at V and 1 base at J, with 10 bases in the middle.

This sequence joins TRBV7-9 and TRBJ2-3; D gene ambiguous. CDR1 is SEHNR and CDR2 is FQNEAQ in the germline V gene (reference sequence). CDR3 size: 14 residues. V lost 3 bases and J lost 8, with 15 bases in between. CDR3 loop: CASSFGIGPVTQYF. The CDR3 DNA is TGTGCCAGCAGCTTTGGAATAGGGCCGGTTACGCAGTATTTT.

This clone was recorded once. The CDR3 reads CASSLFGPQETQYF. As DNA, the CDR3 is TGTGCCAGCAGCTTGTTTGGACCCCAAGAGACCCAGTACTTC. The rearrangement links TRBV5-4 to TRBJ2-5; D is uncertain. The CDR3 has 14 residues. V lost 1 base and J lost 1, with 8 bases in between. Looked up from germline, CDR1 is SGHNT and CDR2 is YYREEE (reference sequence).

The rearrangement joins TRBV2 to TRBJ2-7; possible D gene TRBD2, 5 bases. This CDR3 contains 11 residues. V dropped 8 bases and J dropped 9 bases, with 14 bases sitting between them. Germline assignment: CDR1 SNHLY and CDR2 FYNNEI. CDR3 amino acids: CASGRFEGQYF. The CDR3 coding sequence is TGTGCCAGCGGCAGATTCGAGGGGCAGTACTTC. Full variable domain (missing parts from reference TRBV2 and TRBJ2-7): EPEVTQTPSHQVTQMGQEVILRCVPISNHLYFYWYRQILGQKVEFLVSFYNNEISEKSEIFDDQFSVERPDGSNFTLKIRSTKLEDSAMYFCASGRFEGQYFGPGTRLTVT.

V is TRBV19 and J is TRBJ2-7, with 9 bases aligning to TRBD1. The CDR3 has 14 residues. The J segment lost 4 bases and the V segment lost 3 bases, leaving 4 bases of the junction unmatched. Germline loops: CDR1 LNHDA, CDR2 SQIVND (reference sequence). The CDR3 reads CASSMGTGRYEQYF. The CDR3, as DNA: TGTGCCAGTAGTATGGGGACAGGGAGATACGAGCAGTACTTC.

The genes are TRBV15 and TRBJ2-1; 10 bases line up with TRBD2. Germline V CDR1 and CDR2: LNHNV, YYDKDF (reference sequence). CDR3 size: 17 residues. V dropped 0 bases and J dropped 7; count of bases not matched to a gene: 9. CDR3 nucleotide sequence: TGTGCCACCAGCAGAGAACGGACTAGCGGTCTTTTTAATGAGCAGTTCTTC. Translating it yields CATSRERTSGLFNEQFF.

The J gene is TRBJ2-2, the V gene TRBV29-1; D uncertain. Deletions cut 4 bases from V and 0 bases from J, with 6 bases between. The germline V gene encodes CDR1 SQVTM and CDR2 ANQGSEA. This CDR3 region has 13 residues. The CDR3 loop reads CSVGATNTGELFF. In DNA form, the CDR3 reads TGCAGCGTTGGCGCTACGAACACCGGGGAGCTGTTTTTT.

This clone was picked up a small number of times. V and J are TRBV7-2 and TRBJ1-3; D gene uncertain. This CDR3 has 15 residues. From germline, CDR1 is SGHTA and CDR2 FQGNSA. Trimming left V 1 base short and J 0 bases short, with 7 bases between. The CDR3 is CASSLGIHSGNTIYF. The CDR3 coding sequence is TGTGCCAGCAGCTTAGGGATTCACTCTGGAAACACCATATATTTT.

CDR3 sequence reads: CSVEGRRDEAFF. DNA of the CDR3: TGCAGCGTTGAAGGCCGAAGGGATGAAGCTTTCTTT. The V and J genes are TRBV29-1 and TRBJ1-1; the D is unclear. Germline values: CDR1 SQVTM, CDR2 ANQGSEA. Trimming stripped 1 base from V and 7 bases from J, with 10 bases between. The CDR3 extends over 12 amino acids.

The chain uses TRBV9 and TRBJ1-5, with D tentatively TRBD1 (6 bases). This CDR3 spans 15 amino acids. CDR1 is SGDLS, CDR2 YYNGEE, per germline. Trimming left V 0 bases short and J 4 bases short, with 11 bases between. The CDR3 sequence is CASSVGGQGNQPQHF. The CDR3 region has the DNA TGTGCCAGCAGCGTAGGGGGGCAGGGGAATCAGCCCCAGCATTTT. Combining the CDR3 with reference TRBV9 and TRBJ1-5 gives the whole variable domain DSGVTQTPKHLITATGQRVTLRCSPRSGDLSVYWYQQSLDQGLQFLIQYYNGEERAKGNILERFSAQQFPDLHSELNLSSLELGDSALYFCASSVGGQGNQPQHFGDGTRLSIL.

The sample holds one count of this clone. The J gene is TRBJ2-3, the V gene TRBV21-1; the table calls TRBD2, which could not be checked here. TRBV21-1 is a pseudogene segment. The CDR3 has 19 residues. CDR3 DNA: TGTGCCAGCGTCGGGGGGGGTGGACCCGTGATACTCCACACAGATACGCAGTATTTT. It specifies CASVGGGGPVILHTDTQYF.

The chain combines TRBV10-3 with TRBJ1-2, with D possibly TRBD1 on 5 matching bases. The CDR3 spans 14 residues. Germline V gene lookup returns CDR1 ENHRY and CDR2 SYGVKD. Trimming stripped 3 bases from V and 0 bases from J, with 8 bases between. The DNA for the CDR3 is TGTGCCATCAGTGACGACAGAACTAACTATGGCTACACCTTC. Protein sequence: CAISDDRTNYGYTF.

V is TRBV29-1 and J is TRBJ2-5, with D possibly being TRBD2 (7 bases). The V gene lost 0 bases and the J gene lost 7 bases, with 21 bases spanning the gap. Germline values: CDR1 SQVTM, CDR2 ANQGSEA. The CDR3 consists of 16 residues. The CDR3 loop reads CSVEEELGRGPGTQYF. CDR3 DNA sequence: TGCAGCGTTGAAGAAGAACTCGGGCGGGGGCCAGGGACCCAGTACTTC.

The rearrangement links TRBV5-6 to TRBJ2-2, with a tentative D call TRBD1 (5 bases). V lost 7 bases and J lost 4, with 11 bases in between. CDR3 length equals 13 residues. The germline V gene encodes CDR1 SGHDT and CDR2 YYEEEE. CDR3 in amino acids: CASHRGVTGELFF. In nucleotides, the CDR3 is TGTGCCAGCCATAGGGGCGTCACCGGGGAGCTGTTTTTT.

The J gene is TRBJ2-5, the V gene TRBV19; TRBD2 might be the D (5 bases). Germline assignment: CDR1 LNHDA and CDR2 SQIVND (reference sequence). Trimming took 5 bases from V and 5 from J, leaving 9 bases between them. The CDR3 spans 12 residues. The DNA for the CDR3 is TGTGCCAGTAGTCTCGGGGTGGAGACCCAGTACTTC. Translation: CASSLGVETQYF.

The rearrangement uses TRBV7-3 and TRBJ2-7, with TRBD2 identical over 7 bases. The V segment lost 6 bases and the J segment 5 bases; nucleotides outside the gene matches: 7. CDR3 size: 13 residues. Germline V gene sequence: CDR1 SGHTA, CDR2 FQGTGA. CDR3 in amino acids: CASSAGAGNEQYF. In DNA, the CDR3 is TGTGCCAGCAGTGCGGGAGCAGGCAACGAGCAGTACTTC.

This chain connects TRBV7-8 to TRBJ1-1; D gene ambiguous. Looked up from germline, CDR1 is SGHVS and CDR2 is FQNEAQ. Deletions cut 0 bases from V and 4 bases from J, with 9 bases between. The CDR3 extends over 14 amino acids. The CDR3 DNA reads TGTGCCAGCAGCTTAGCGATCGGGAGCACTGAAGCTTTCTTT. Protein product: CASSLAIGSTEAFF.

J is TRBJ1-6 and V is TRBV7-2, with unresolved D. Germline V gives CDR1 SGHTA, CDR2 FQGNSA. Trimming left V 6 bases short and J 0 bases short, with 15 bases between. The CDR3 loop spans 17 amino acids. The DNA for the CDR3 is TGTGCCAGCAGGCCGGCGTCCGTGAGCTCCTATAATTCACCCCTCCACTTT. The encoded protein is CASRPASVSSYNSPLHF.

The chain has TRBV6-4 and TRBJ2-1; 12 nucleotides align to TRBD2. Germline CDR1 reads MRHNA; CDR2 reads SNTAGT. This CDR3 contains 15 residues. Unmatched junction bases numbered 1, after V lost 2 bases and J lost 5 bases. The CDR3 DNA follows: TGTGCCAGCAGTGACGGGACTAGCGGGCACAATGAGCAGTTCTTC. Translation gives CASSDGTSGHNEQFF.

This clone was detected a few times. This sequence joins TRBV29-1 and TRBJ1-2; tentative D call: TRBD1 (6 bases). Between the trimmed V and J ends, which lost 4 bases and 4 bases, there was a span of 13 bases. This CDR3 comprises 13 residues. CDR1 and CDR2 from the germline V gene are SQVTM and ANQGSEA. The CDR3 coding sequence is TGCAGCGTTGCGACACAGGGTACCTATGGCTACACCTTC. Translating gives CSVATQGTYGYTF. Combining the CDR3 with reference TRBV29-1 and TRBJ1-2 gives the whole variable domain SAVISQKPSRDICQRGTSLTIQCQVDSQVTMMFWYRQQPGQSLTLIATANQGSEATYESGFVIDKFPISRPNLTFSTLTVSNMSPEDSSIYLCSVATQGTYGYTFGSGTRLTVV.